This TCR beta chain was recorded in a study of breast tumors, draining lymph nodes, adjacent tissues. This clonotype has a count of ten or more. TCRdb re-analysed the multiplex PCR reads in MiXCR, keeping a single row per CDR3 protein. The sample lists about 230,000 distinct CDR3 sequences; about 30% were seen once. Breast cancer patients provided tissue from their axillary draining lymph nodes. V was shortened by 3 bases and J by 1 base, with 9 bases between the two germline ends. The CDR3 is 15 residues long. Per the germline V gene, CDR1 is SGHNT and CDR2 is YENEEA. What was sequenced was axillary lymph node tissue. The receptor was isolated from a female donor with breast cancer. Some clones in this sample may be carry-over from other donors' samples. The V gene is TRBV11-3, the J gene TRBJ2-2; a possible D gene is TRBD2 (7 bases). The CDR3 loop is CASSLGGLNTGELFF. CDR3 bases: TGTGCCAGCAGCTTGGGGGGGCTGAACACCGGGGAGCTGTTTTTT.